This TCR beta chain was identified in a study of CD8+ T cells in alopecia areata. Findings and caveats of the study: Affected scalp, especially in alopecia totalis/universalis, had a higher clonality than normal scalp did.

Germline values: CDR1 MGHDK, CDR2 SYGVNS. This CDR3 spans 10 amino acids. V was trimmed by 8 bases and J by 5 bases, leaving 6 bases between them. Punch biopsies of lesional scalp, plus peripheral blood, were taken from alopecia areata patients. Sorting from PBMCs produced CD4+ and CD8+ T cells. Investigators isolated RNA and reverse transcribed it into cDNA to act as the sequencing template. Assay used: immunoSEQ multiplex PCR; TCRdb lists only in-frame clones, some missing. Counted here are under 70,000 clones, roughly 61% occurring once; the ten biggest clones make up approximately 17%. In regard to this clone: Its antigen is still unknown.

The material was CD8+ T cells sorted from blood, obtained at week 0. This clonotype originated in a human donor with alopecia areata. The chain combines TRBV25-1 with TRBJ1-2; D not certain. The CDR3, as DNA: TGTGCCAGCTTGGGATATGGCTACACCTTC. Translation: CASLGYGYTF.